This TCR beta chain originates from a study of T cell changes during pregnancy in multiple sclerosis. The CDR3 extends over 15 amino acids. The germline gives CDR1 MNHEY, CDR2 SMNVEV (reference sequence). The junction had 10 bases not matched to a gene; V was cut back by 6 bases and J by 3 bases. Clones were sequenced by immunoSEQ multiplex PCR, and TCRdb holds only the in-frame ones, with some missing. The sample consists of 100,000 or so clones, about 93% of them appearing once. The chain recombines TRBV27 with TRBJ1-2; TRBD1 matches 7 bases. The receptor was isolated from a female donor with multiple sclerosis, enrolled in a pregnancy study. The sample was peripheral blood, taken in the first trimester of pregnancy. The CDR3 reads CASRRQTGFDYGYTF. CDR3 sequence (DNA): TGTGCCAGCAGACGCCAGACAGGGTTTGACTATGGCTACACCTTC.